This T cell receptor (beta chain) was identified in a study of radiation and T cells in renal cell carcinoma. The CDR3 consists of 14 residues. Germline CDR1 is SGHRS and CDR2 is YFSETQ. The V end was cut by 0 bases, the J end by 4 bases, with 10 bases between. Some clones are missing from TCRdb's copy, which holds only in-frame ones; the method was immunoSEQ multiplex PCR. The data show some 120,000 clones, 85% to 90% seen once. The sample's time point: blood 2 weeks post-SBRT. Treatment indicated: 15 Gy SBRT to primary tumor, nephrectomy 4 weeks later. This clonotype originated in a woman aged 70 to 79 with renal cell carcinoma. The V call is TRBV5-1, the J call TRBJ1-2, with no clear D. The sample was blood, taken from a patient whose treatment included radiotherapy and nephrectomy. The DNA for the CDR3 is TGCGCCAGCAGCTTGGACAGATTGGTCTATGGCTACACCTTC. Encoded protein: CASSLDRLVYGYTF.